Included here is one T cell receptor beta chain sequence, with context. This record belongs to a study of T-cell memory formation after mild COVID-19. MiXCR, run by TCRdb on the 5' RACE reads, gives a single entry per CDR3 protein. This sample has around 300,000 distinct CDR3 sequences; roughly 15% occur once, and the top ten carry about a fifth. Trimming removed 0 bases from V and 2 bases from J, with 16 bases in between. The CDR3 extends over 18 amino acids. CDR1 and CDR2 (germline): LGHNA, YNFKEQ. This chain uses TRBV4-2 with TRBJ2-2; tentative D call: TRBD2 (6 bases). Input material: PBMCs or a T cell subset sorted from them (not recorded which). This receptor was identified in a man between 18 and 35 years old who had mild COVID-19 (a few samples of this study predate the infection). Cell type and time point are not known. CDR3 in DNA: TGTGCCAGCAGCCAAGATACTACGCGACTAGAAAACACCGGGGAGCTGTTTTTT. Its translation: CASSQDTTRLENTGELFF.